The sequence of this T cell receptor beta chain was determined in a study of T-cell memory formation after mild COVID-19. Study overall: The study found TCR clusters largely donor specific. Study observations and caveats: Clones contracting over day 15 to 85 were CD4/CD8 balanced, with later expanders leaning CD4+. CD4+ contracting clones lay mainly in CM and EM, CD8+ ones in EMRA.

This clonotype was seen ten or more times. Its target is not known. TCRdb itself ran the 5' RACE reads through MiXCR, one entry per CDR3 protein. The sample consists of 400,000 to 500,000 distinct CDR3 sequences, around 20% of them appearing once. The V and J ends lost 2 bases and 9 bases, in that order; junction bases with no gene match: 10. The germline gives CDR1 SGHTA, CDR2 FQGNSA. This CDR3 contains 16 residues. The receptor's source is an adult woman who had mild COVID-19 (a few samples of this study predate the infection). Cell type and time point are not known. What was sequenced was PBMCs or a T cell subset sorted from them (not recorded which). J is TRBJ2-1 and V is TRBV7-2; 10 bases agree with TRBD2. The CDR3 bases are TGTGCCAGCAGCTTATCACAGCGGGAGGGCCATAGTGAGCAGTTCTTC. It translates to CASSLSQREGHSEQFF.